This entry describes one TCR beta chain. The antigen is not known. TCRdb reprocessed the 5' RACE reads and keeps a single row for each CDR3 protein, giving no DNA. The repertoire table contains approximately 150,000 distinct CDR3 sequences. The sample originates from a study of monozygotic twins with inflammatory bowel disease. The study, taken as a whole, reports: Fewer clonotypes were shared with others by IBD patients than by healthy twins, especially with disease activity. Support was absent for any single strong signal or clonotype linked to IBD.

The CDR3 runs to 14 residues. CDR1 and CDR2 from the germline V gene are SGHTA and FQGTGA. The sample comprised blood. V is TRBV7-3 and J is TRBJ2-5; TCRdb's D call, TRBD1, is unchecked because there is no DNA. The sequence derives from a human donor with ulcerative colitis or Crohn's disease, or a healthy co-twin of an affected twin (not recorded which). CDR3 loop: CASSLYLHPEAQYF. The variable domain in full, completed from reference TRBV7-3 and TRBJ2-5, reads GAGVSQTPSNKVTEKGKYVELRCDPISGHTALYWYRQSLGQGPEFLIYFQGTGAADDSGLPNDRFFAVRPEGSVSTLKIQRTERGDSAVYLCASSLYLHPEAQYFGPGTRLLVL.